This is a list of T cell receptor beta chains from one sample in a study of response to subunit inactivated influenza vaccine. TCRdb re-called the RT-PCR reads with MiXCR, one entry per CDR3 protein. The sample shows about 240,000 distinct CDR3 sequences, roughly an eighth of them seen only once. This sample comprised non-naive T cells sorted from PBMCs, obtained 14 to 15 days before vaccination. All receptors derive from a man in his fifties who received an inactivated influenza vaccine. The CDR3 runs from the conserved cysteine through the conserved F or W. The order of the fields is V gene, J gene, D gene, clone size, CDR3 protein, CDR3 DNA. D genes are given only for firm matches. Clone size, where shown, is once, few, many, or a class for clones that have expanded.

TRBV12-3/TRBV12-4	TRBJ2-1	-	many	CASSLAPGSSYNEQFF	TGTGCCAGCAGTTTAGCTCCCGGCAGCTCCTACAATGAGCAGTTCTTC
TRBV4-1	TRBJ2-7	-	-	CASSQDRGVDEYF	TGCGCCAGCAGCCAAGATCGGGGAGTCGACGAGTACTTC
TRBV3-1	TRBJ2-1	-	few	CASSQVFGTPYNEQFF	TGTGCCAGCAGCCAAGTTTTTGGGACTCCGTACAATGAGCAGTTCTTC
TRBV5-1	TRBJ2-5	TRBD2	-	CASTPSGMVTQYF	TGCGCCAGCACGCCTAGCGGGATGGTGACCCAGTACTTC
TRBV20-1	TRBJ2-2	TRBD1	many	CSARDLRTGGNTGELFF	TGCAGTGCTAGAGATCTAAGGACAGGGGGTAACACCGGGGAGCTGTTTTTT
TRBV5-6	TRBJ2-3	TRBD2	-	CASSAQGAGGRDTQYF	TGTGCCAGCAGCGCCCAGGGAGCGGGAGGTAGAGATACGCAGTATTTT
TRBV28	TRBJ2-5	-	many	CASSLGGQFQETQYF	TGTGCCAGCAGTTTAGGAGGACAGTTCCAAGAGACCCAGTACTTC
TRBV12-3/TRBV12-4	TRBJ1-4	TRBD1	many	CASSAWTGANEKLFF	TGTGCCAGCAGTGCCTGGACAGGGGCAAATGAAAAACTGTTTTTT
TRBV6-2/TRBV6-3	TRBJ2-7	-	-	CASSYSLSSYEQYF	TGTGCCAGCAGTTACTCACTATCATCCTACGAGCAGTACTTC
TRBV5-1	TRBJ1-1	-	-	CASSLLTDRAEAFF	TGCGCCAGCAGCTTGTTGACCGATAGGGCTGAAGCTTTCTTT
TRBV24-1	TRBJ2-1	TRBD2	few	CATSDRNTGTSGYNEQFF	TGTGCCACCAGTGACCGCAACACCGGGACTAGCGGCTACAATGAGCAGTTCTTC
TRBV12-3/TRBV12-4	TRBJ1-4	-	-	CASQKGYYEKLFF	TGTGCCAGCCAGAAGGGGTATTATGAAAAACTGTTTTTT
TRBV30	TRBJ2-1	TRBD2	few	CAWGINRLAGLPNEQFF	TGTGCCTGGGGAATAAACCGTCTAGCGGGCCTCCCAAATGAGCAGTTCTTC
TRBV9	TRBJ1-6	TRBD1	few	CASSHHRGYNSPLHF	TGTGCCAGCAGCCACCACAGGGGGTACAATTCACCCCTCCACTTT
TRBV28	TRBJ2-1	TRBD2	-	CASSLGTKREASEQFF	TGTGCCAGCAGTTTAGGGACCAAGCGGGAGGCCTCTGAGCAGTTCTTC
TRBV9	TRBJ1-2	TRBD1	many	CASSAGQGTSNYGYTF	TGTGCCAGCAGCGCCGGACAGGGTACGAGTAACTATGGCTACACCTTC
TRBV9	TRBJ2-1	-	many	CASSVDFVGSNEQFF	TGTGCCAGCAGCGTAGACTTTGTCGGGTCCAATGAGCAGTTCTTC
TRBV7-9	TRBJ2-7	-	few	CASSQVGQHYEQYF	TGTGCCAGCAGCCAAGTTGGACAGCACTACGAGCAGTACTTC
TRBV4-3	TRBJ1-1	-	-	CASSQGQGYDEAFF	TGCGCCAGCAGCCAAGGGCAGGGGTACGATGAAGCTTTCTTT
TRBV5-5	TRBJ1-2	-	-	CASSPAPDPNYGYTF	TGTGCCAGCAGCCCTGCGCCAGATCCTAACTATGGCTACACCTTC
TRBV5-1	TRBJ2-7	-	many	CASSGGLPQDEQYF	TGCGCCAGCAGCGGCGGACTGCCGCAGGACGAGCAGTACTTC
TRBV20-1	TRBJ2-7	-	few	CSARDGWGAIYEQYF	TGCAGTGCTAGAGATGGTTGGGGGGCGATTTACGAGCAGTACTTC
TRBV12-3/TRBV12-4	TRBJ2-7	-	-	CASSPRTVGNEQYF	TGTGCCAGCAGTCCACGGACCGTGGGGAACGAGCAGTACTTC
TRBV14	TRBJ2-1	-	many	CASSQDLGYNEQFF	TGTGCCAGCAGCCAAGATTTGGGGTACAATGAGCAGTTCTTC
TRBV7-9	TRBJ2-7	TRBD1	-	CASSLRVDRELDEQYF	TGTGCCAGCAGCTTACGAGTAGACAGGGAACTTGACGAGCAGTACTTC
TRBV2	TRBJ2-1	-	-	CASSEQGINNEQFF	TGTGCCAGCAGTGAACAGGGCATCAACAATGAGCAGTTCTTC
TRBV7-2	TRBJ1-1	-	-	CASTLGGAFAEAFF	TGTGCCAGCACACTCGGGGGGGCATTCGCTGAAGCTTTCTTT
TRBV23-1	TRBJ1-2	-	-	CASSQSTGPTNYGYTF	TGCGCCAGCAGTCAATCTACGGGCCCCACTAACTATGGCTACACCTTC
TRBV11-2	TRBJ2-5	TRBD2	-	CASSPLAGGLGETQYF	TGTGCCAGCAGCCCCCTAGCGGGAGGCCTCGGGGAGACCCAGTACTTC
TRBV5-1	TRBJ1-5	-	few	CASSLWGREVGQPQHF	TGCGCCAGCAGCTTGTGGGGCAGGGAAGTGGGTCAGCCCCAGCATTTT
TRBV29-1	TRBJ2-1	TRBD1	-	CSAHRGQGSNEQFF	TGCAGCGCCCATAGGGGACAGGGTTCCAATGAGCAGTTCTTC
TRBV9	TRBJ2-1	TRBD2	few	CASSVWIAGDYNEQFF	TGTGCCAGCAGCGTATGGATAGCGGGGGACTACAATGAGCAGTTCTTC
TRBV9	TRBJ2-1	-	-	CASSVGASSRYNEQFF	TGTGCCAGCAGCGTAGGGGCTAGCTCCCGATACAATGAGCAGTTCTTC
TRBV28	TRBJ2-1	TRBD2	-	CASSPSSGGKDEQFF	TGTGCCAGCAGTCCCTCTAGCGGGGGTAAGGATGAGCAGTTCTTC
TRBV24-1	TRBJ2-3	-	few	CATSDFPDTDTQYF	TGTGCCACCAGTGATTTTCCCGACACAGATACGCAGTATTTT
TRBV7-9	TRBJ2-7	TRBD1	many	CASSLGTATGEYF	TGTGCCAGCAGTCTAGGGACAGCCACCGGGGAGTACTTC
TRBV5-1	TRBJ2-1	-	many	CASNPKDSPRSEQFF	TGCGCCAGTAACCCGAAGGACTCTCCCCGGAGCGAGCAGTTCTTC
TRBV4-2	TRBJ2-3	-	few	CASSQVRAGGTDTQYF	TGTGCCAGCAGCCAAGTTCGAGCAGGGGGCACAGATACGCAGTATTTT
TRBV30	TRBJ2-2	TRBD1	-	CAWTTDRGNRGELFF	TGTGCCTGGACTACGGACAGGGGGAATCGCGGGGAGCTGTTTTTT
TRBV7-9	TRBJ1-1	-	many	CASSLGGPNTEAFF	TGTGCCAGCAGCTTGGGGGGTCCGAACACTGAAGCTTTCTTT
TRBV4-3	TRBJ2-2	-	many	CASSQGGGELFF	TGCGCCAGCAGCCAGGGAGGCGGGGAGCTGTTTTTT
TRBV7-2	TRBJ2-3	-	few	CASSLKRGWGSTDTQYF	TGTGCCAGCAGCTTAAAAAGGGGCTGGGGTAGCACAGATACGCAGTATTTT
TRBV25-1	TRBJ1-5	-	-	CASSDRQGNQPQHF	TGTGCCAGCAGTGATCGACAGGGCAATCAGCCCCAGCATTTT
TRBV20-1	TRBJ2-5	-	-	CSARDGGKAYQETQYF	TGCAGTGCTAGAGATGGGGGGAAGGCGTACCAAGAGACCCAGTACTTC
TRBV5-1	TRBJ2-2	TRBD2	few	CASSLLLAGGRTGELFF	TGCGCCAGCAGCTTGTTGCTAGCGGGGGGTCGCACCGGGGAGCTGTTTTTT
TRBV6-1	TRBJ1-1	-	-	CASTPPGGVAEAFF	TGTGCCAGCACCCCCCCGGGCGGGGTAGCTGAAGCTTTCTTT
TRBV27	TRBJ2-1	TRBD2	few	CASRRTSGGPLDEQFF	TGTGCCAGCAGAAGGACTAGCGGGGGCCCGTTGGATGAGCAGTTCTTC
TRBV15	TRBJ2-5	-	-	CATSRPTKELGGTQYF	TGTGCCACCAGCAGGCCGACCAAAGAATTAGGCGGGACCCAGTACTTC
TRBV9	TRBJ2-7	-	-	CASSVSVGSSRYEQYF	TGTGCCAGCAGCGTATCAGTCGGCTCCTCTAGGTACGAGCAGTACTTC
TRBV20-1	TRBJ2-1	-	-	CSARGLFEYNEQFF	TGCAGTGCTAGGGGTCTTTTTGAATACAATGAGCAGTTCTTC
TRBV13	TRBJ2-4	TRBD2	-	CASSSSGGSRNIQYF	TGTGCCAGCAGCAGTTCAGGCGGGAGCCGGAACATTCAGTACTTC
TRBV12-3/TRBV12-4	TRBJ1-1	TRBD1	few	CASSFGDSSNTEAFF	TGTGCCAGCAGTTTCGGGGACAGCTCGAACACTGAAGCTTTCTTT
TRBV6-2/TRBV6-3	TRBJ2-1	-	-	CASSAGAYDEQFF	TGTGCCAGCAGTGCGGGGGCTTACGATGAGCAGTTCTTC
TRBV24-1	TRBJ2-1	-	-	CATSDPGGPRDEQFF	TGTGCCACCAGTGACCCCGGGGGCCCGAGGGATGAGCAGTTCTTC
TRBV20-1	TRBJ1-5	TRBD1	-	CSARVGTGLQPQHF	TGCAGTGCTAGAGTTGGGACAGGGCTTCAGCCCCAGCATTTT
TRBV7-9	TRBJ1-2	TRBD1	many	CASSSMGTGLNYGYTF	TGTGCCAGCAGCTCGATGGGGACAGGGTTAAACTATGGCTACACCTTC
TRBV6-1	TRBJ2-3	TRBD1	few	CASRDTGGRTDTQYF	TGTGCCAGCAGGGACACAGGGGGCCGTACAGATACGCAGTATTTT
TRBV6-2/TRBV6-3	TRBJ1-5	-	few	CASSFGSSNQPQHF	TGTGCCAGCAGTTTCGGCAGTAGCAATCAGCCCCAGCATTTT
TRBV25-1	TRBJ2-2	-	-	CASSEAGYTGELFF	TGTGCCAGCAGTGAGGCAGGTTACACCGGGGAGCTGTTTTTT